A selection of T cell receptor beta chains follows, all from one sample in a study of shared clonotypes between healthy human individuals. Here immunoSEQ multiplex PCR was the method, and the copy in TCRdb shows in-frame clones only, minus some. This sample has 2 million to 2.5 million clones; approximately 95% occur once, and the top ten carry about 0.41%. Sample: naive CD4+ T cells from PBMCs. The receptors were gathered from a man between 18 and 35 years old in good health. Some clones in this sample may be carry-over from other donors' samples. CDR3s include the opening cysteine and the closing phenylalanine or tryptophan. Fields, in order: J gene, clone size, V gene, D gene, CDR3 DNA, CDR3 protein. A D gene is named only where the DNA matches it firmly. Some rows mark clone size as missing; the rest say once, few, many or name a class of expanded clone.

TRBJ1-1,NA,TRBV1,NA,TGCACCAGCAGCCAAAACTACACGGGAAGATCCCGCATGAACACTGAAGCTTTCTTT,CTSSQNYTGRSRMNTEAFF
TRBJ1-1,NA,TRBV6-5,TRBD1,TGTGCCAGCAGTGCCCAGGGGGCTGTGAACACTGAAGCTTTCTTT,CASSAQGAVNTEAFF
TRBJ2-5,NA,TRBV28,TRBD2,TGTGCCAGCAGTTTAGATGGATCTAGCGGGAAAGAGACCCAGTACTTC,CASSLDGSSGKETQYF
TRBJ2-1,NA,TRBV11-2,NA,TGTGCCAGCAGCTTACTTGGGTACAATGAGCAGTTCTTC,CASSLLGYNEQFF
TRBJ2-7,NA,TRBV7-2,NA,TGTGCCAGCAGCACCCCTGAGGGGGGCGCGTTCTCCTACGAGCAGTACTTC,CASSTPEGGAFSYEQYF
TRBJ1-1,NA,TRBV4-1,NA,TGCGCCAGCAGCCAACCCGGGGAGCCAGGTAACACTGAAGCTTTCTTT,CASSQPGEPGNTEAFF
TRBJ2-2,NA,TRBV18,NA,TGTGCCAGCTCCCGGGACCAACTAACATGGGACACCGGGGAGCTGTTTTTT,CASSRDQLTWDTGELFF
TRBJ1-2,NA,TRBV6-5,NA,TGTGCCAGCAGTTATGGTGGGGGCTACACCTTC,CASSYGGGYTF
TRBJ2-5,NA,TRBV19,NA,TGTGCCAGTAGACCAAATACGGGCCGGGAGTACCAAGAGACCCAGTACTTC,CASRPNTGREYQETQYF
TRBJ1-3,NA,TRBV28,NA,TGTGCCAGCAGTTTAGGGGGGCTAGGTGGAAACACCATATATTTT,CASSLGGLGGNTIYF
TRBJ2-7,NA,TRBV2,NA,TGTGCCAGCAGTGATTTTCTGCAGGAGCAGTACTTC,CASSDFLQEQYF
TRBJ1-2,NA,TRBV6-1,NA,TGTGCCAGCCCCGCCCCAGGCAACTATGGCTACACCTTC,CASPAPGNYGYTF
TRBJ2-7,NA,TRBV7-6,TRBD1,TGTGCCAGCAGCTTAGGGACAGGGTTAACCTACGAGCAGTACTTC,CASSLGTGLTYEQYF
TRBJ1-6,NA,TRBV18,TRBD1,TGTGCCAGCTCACCCCAGGGGGGTGTGGGTAATTCACCCCTCCACTTT,CASSPQGGVGNSPLHF
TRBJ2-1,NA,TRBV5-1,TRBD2,TGCGCCAGCAGCCTACCCCGGACGGGAGGCTCCTACAATGAGCAGTTCTTC,CASSLPRTGGSYNEQFF
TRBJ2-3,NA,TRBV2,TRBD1,TGTGCCAGCAGTAGCCAGGGGGCGTCGGATACGCAGTATTTT,CASSSQGASDTQYF
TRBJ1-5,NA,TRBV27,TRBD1,TGTGCCAGCAGTCCTGGGCGACAGGGGGCCAACCTAAATAATCAGCCCCAGCATTTT,CASSPGRQGANLNNQPQHF
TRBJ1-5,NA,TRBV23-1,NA,TGCGCCACCTCATTGCGCAATCAGCCCCAGCATTTT,CATSLRNQPQHF
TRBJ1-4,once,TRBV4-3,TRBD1,TGCGCCAGCAGCACCGGGACAGGGGCGACTAATGAAAAACTGTTTTTT,CASSTGTGATNEKLFF
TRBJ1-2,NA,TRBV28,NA,TGTGCCAGCAACCCCACAAAGAACTATGGCTACACCTTC,CASNPTKNYGYTF
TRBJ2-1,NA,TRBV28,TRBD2,TGTGCCAGCAACACTGCGGGGGGCTCCTACAATGAGCAGTTCTTC,CASNTAGGSYNEQFF
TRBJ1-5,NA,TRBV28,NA,TGTGCCAGTGGAGGGGTGAATCAGCCCCAGCATTTT,CASGGVNQPQHF
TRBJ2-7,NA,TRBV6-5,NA,TGTGCCAGCAGTACGACAGGCGGCGGTGAGCAGTACTTC,CASSTTGGGEQYF
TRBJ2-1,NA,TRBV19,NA,TGTGCCAGTAGACGGACTCTTGGAAGAGTCGATGAGCAGTTCTTC,CASRRTLGRVDEQFF
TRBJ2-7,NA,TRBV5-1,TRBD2,TGCGCCAGCAGCTTGGCGCTAGCGGGAGACTACGAGCAGTACTTC,CASSLALAGDYEQYF
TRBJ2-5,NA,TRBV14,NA,TGTGCCAGCAGCCATTCAGAGACCCAGTACTTC,CASSHSETQYF
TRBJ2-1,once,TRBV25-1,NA,TGTGCCAGCAGTGAGTTGGGGGGTAGCTCCTACAATGAGCAGTTCTTC,CASSELGGSSYNEQFF
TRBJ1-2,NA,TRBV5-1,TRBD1,TGCGCCAGCAGCTTGGGGACAGGGGCACAAGGCTACACCTTC,CASSLGTGAQGYTF
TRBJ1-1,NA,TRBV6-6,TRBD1,TGTGCCAGTGGACAGGGTAACACTGAAGCTTTCTTT,CASGQGNTEAFF
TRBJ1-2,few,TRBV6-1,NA,TGTGCCAGCACGGTGTTTAACTATGGCTACACCTTC,CASTVFNYGYTF
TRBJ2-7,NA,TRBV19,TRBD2,TGTGCCAGTAGCCGACTAGCGGGTACCTACGAGCAGTACTTC,CASSRLAGTYEQYF
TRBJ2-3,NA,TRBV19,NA,TGTGCCAGTAGTATGCAGGGTAGAACAGATACGCAGTATTTT,CASSMQGRTDTQYF
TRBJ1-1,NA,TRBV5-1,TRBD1,TGCGCCAGCAGCATTACAGGGGGCGCGTACACTGAAGCTTTCTTT,CASSITGGAYTEAFF
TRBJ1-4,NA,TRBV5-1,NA,TGCGCCAGCAGCTTACAGGGCTATAAACTGTTTTTT,CASSLQGYKLFF
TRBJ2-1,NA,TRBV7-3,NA,TGTGCCAGCAGCTTAAAAAATGAGCGGCCCTACAATGAGCAGTTCTTC,CASSLKNERPYNEQFF
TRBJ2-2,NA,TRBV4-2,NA,TGTGCCAGCAGGTCAAGGGGTCGTACCGGGGAGCTGTTTTTT,CASRSRGRTGELFF
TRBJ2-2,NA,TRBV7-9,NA,TGTGCCAGCAGCTTCACATTAGGGGACACCGGGGAGCTGTTTTTT,CASSFTLGDTGELFF
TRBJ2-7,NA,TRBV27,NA,TGTGCCAGCAGTTTGAGGCCAGGCCCCTACGAGCAGTACTTC,CASSLRPGPYEQYF
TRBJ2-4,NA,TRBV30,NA,TGTGCCTGGACGTTCGGTACAGGCAGCGAAAACATTCAGTACTTC,CAWTFGTGSENIQYF
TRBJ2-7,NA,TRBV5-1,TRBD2,TGCGCCAGCACGACTAGCGGGAGGTTCCCCTACGAGCAGTACTTC,CASTTSGRFPYEQYF
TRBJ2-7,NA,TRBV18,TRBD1,TGTGCCAGCTCACCAAAGCTGGGACAGGGGGTCCACGAGCAGTACTTC,CASSPKLGQGVHEQYF
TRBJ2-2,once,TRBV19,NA,TGTGCCAGTGGACGGACACCCGCGAACACCGGGGAGCTGTTTTTT,CASGRTPANTGELFF
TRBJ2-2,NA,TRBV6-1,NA,TGTGCCAGCAGTGGTGGAAAGTATAACACCGGGGAGCTGTTTTTT,CASSGGKYNTGELFF
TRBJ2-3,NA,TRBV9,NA,TGTGCCAGCAGCCCGAACCCGGTTAATACGGATACGCAGTATTTT,CASSPNPVNTDTQYF
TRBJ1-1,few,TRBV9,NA,TGTGCCAGCAGCGTAGCCTCGGCAGGGATGAACACTGAAGCTTTCTTT,CASSVASAGMNTEAFF